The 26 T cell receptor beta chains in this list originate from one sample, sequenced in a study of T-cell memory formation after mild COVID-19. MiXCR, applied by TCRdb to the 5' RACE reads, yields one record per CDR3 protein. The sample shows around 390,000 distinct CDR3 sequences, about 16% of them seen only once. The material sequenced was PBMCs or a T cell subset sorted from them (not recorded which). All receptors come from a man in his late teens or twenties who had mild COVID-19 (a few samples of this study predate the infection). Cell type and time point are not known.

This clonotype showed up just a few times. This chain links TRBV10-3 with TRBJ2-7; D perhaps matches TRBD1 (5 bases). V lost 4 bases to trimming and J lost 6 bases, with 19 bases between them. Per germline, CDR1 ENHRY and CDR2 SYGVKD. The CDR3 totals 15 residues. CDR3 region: CAISVNPAGQLEQYF. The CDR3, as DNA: TGTGCCATCAGTGTTAACCCGGCAGGGCAGCTCGAGCAGTACTTC.

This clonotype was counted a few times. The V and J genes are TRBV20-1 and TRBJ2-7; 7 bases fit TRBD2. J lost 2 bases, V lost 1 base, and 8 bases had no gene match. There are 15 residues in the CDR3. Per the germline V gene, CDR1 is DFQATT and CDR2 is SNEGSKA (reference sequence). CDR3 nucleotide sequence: TGCAGTGCTAGAGGCGGTGGGAGGGGCCCCTACGAGCAGTACTTC. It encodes CSARGGGRGPYEQYF.

The chain's CDR3 is CASKLGETQYF. In nucleotides, the CDR3 is TGTGCCAGCAAACTGGGAGAGACCCAGTACTTC. This chain links TRBV7-6 with TRBJ2-5; D remains ambiguous. The CDR3 consists of 11 residues. Trimming removed 7 bases at V and 4 bases at J, with 7 bases between. The germline V gene has CDR1 SGHVS and CDR2 FNYEAQ.

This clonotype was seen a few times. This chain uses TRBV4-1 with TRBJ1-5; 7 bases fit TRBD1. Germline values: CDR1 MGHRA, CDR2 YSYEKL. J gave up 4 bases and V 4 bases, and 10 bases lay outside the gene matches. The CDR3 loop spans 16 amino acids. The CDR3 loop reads CASSLWPGGINQPQHF. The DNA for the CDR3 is TGCGCCAGCAGCCTCTGGCCAGGGGGGATTAATCAGCCCCAGCATTTT.

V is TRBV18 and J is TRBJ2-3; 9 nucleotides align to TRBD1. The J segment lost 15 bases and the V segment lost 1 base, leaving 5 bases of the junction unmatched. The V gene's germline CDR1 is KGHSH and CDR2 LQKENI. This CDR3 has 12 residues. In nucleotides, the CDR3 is TGTGCCAGCTCACCACTCACAGGGGGCGGATATTTT. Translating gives CASSPLTGGGYF.

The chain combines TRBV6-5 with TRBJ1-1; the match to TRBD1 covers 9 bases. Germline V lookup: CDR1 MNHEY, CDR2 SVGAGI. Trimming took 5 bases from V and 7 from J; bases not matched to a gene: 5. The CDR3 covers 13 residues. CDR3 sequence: CASSHRDRVEAFF. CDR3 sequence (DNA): TGTGCCAGCAGTCACCGGGACAGGGTTGAAGCTTTCTTT.

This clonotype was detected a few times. CDR3 sequence reads: CASSLVRYGGYTF. DNA for the CDR3: TGTGCCAGCAGCTTAGTTAGGTATGGAGGCTACACCTTC. The chain carries TRBV7-2 and TRBJ1-2, with unresolved D. Germline V gene lookup returns CDR1 SGHTA and CDR2 FQGNSA. The CDR3 consists of 13 residues. The germline V and J ends were trimmed by 1 base and 8 bases, with 11 bases remaining between them. The variable domain in full, completed from reference TRBV7-2 and TRBJ1-2, reads GAGVSQSPSNKVTEKGKDVELRCDPISGHTALYWYRQSLGQGLEFLIYFQGNSAPDKSGLPSDRFSAERTGGSVSTLTIQRTQQEDSAVYLCASSLVRYGGYTFGSGTRLTVV.

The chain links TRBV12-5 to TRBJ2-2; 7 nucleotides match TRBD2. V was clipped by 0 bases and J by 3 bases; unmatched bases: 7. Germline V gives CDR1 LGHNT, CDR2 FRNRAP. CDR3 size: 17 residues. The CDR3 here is CASGLVTSGEHTGELFF. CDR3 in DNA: TGTGCTAGTGGTTTGGTCACCAGCGGGGAGCACACCGGGGAGCTGTTTTTT.

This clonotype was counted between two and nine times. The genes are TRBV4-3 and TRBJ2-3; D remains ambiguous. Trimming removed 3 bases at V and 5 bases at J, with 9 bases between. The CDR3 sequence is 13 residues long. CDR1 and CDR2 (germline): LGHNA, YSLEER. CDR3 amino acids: CASSHLRRDTQYF. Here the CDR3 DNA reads TGCGCCAGCAGCCACCTACGGAGAGATACGCAGTATTTT.

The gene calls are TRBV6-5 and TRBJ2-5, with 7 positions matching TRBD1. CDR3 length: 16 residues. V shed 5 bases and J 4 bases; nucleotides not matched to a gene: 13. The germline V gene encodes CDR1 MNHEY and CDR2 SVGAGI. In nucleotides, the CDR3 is TGTGCCAGCAGTACATTACGACAGGGACGGAGAGAGACCCAGTACTTC. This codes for CASSTLRQGRRETQYF.

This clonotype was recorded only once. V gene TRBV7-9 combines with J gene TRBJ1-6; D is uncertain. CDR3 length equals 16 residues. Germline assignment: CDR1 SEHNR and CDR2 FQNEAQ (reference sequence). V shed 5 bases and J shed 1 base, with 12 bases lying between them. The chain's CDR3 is CASSPPAGSYNSPLHF. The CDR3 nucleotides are TGTGCCAGCAGCCCACCGGCGGGATCCTATAATTCACCCCTCCACTTT.

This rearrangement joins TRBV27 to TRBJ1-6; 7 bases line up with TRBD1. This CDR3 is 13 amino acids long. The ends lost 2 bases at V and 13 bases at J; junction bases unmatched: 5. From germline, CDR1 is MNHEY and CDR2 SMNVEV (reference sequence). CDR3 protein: CASSLGHRGPLHF. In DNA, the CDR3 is TGTGCCAGCAGTTTAGGGCACAGGGGTCCCCTCCACTTT.

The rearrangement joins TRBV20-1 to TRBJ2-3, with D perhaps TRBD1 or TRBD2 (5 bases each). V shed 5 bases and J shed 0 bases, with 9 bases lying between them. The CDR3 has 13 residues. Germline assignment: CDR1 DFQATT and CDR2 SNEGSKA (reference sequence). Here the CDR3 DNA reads TGCAGTGCTGGGGGAGTTAGCACAGATACGCAGTATTTT. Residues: CSAGGVSTDTQYF.

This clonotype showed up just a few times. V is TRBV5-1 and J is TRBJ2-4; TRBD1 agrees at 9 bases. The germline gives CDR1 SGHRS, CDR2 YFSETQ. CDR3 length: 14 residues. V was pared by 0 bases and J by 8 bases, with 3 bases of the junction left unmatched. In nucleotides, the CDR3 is TGCGCCAGCAGCTTGGGACAGGGGGTAGACATTCAGTACTTC. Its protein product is CASSLGQGVDIQYF.

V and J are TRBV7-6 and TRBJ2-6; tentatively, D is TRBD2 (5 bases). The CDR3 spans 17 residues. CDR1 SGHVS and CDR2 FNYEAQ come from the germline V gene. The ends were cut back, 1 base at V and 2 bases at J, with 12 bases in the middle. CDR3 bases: TGTGCCAGCAGCTTAGACGAGCGAGCGGCTGGGGCCAACGTCCTGACTTTC. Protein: CASSLDERAAGANVLTF.

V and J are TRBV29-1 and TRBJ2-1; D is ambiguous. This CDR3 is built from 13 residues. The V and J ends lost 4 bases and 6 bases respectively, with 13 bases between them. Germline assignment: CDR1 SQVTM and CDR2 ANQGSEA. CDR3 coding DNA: TGCAGCGTTGGACCGCTATACGCCAATGAGCAGTTCTTC. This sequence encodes CSVGPLYANEQFF.

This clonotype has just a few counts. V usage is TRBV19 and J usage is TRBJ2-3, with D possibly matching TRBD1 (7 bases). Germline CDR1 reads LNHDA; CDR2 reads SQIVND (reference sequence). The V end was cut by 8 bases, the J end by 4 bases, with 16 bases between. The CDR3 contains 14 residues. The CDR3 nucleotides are TGTGCCAGTCGCTTGGGCAGGGGGGCAGATACGCAGTATTTT. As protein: CASRLGRGADTQYF.

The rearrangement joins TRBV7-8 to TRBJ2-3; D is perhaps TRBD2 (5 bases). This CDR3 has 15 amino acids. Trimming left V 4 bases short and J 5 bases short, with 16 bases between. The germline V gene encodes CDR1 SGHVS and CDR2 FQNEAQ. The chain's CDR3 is CASSSSTTRGDTQYF. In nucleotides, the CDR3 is TGTGCCAGCAGCTCCTCGACCACCCGGGGAGATACGCAGTATTTT.

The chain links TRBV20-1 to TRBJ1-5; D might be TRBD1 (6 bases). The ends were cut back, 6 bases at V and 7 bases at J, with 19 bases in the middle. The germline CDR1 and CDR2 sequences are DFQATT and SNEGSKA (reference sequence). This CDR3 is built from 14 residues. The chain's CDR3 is CSAEASGRGQPQHF. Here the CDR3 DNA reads TGCAGTGCCGAAGCTTCCGGCAGGGGCCAGCCCCAGCATTTT.

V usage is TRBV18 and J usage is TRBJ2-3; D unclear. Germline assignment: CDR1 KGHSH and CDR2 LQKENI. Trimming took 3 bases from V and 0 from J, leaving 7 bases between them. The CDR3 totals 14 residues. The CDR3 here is CASSPSPSTDTQYF. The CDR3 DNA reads TGTGCCAGCTCACCCTCGCCCAGCACAGATACGCAGTATTTT.

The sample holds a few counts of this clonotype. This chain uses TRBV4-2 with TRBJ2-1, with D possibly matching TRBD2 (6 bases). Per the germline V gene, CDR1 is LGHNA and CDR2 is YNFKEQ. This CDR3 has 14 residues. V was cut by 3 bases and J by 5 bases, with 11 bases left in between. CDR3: CASSQEGPNNEQFF. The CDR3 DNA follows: TGTGCCAGCAGCCAGGAGGGACCCAACAATGAGCAGTTCTTC.

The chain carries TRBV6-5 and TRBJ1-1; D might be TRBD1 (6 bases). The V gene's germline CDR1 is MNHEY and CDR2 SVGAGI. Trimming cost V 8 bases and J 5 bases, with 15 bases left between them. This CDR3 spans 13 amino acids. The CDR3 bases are TGTGCCAGCTATAACAGGGTAGGGACTGAAGCTTTCTTT. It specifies CASYNRVGTEAFF.

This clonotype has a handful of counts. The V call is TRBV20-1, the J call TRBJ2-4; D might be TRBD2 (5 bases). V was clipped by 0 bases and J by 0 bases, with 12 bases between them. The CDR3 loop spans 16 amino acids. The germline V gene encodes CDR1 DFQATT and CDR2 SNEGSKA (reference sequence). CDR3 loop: CSARDLGGLAKNIQYF. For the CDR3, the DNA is TGCAGTGCTAGAGATTTGGGCGGACTAGCCAAAAACATTCAGTACTTC.

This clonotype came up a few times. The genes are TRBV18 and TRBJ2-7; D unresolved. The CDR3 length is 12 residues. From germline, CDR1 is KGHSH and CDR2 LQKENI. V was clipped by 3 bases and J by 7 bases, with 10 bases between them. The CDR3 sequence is CASSPDGYEQYV. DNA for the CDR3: TGTGCCAGCTCACCCGACGGCTATGAGCAGTACGTC.

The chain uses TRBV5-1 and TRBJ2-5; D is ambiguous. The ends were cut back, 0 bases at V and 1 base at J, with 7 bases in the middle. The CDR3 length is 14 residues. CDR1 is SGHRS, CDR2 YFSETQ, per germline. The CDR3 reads CASSLGEIQETQYF. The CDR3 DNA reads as TGCGCCAGCAGCTTGGGGGAAATCCAAGAGACCCAGTACTTC.

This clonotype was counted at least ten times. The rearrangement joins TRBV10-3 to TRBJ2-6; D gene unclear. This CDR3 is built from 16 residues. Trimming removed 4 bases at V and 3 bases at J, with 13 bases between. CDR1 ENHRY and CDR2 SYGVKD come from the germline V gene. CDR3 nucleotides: TGTGCCATCAGTGGTACGAAAGGGCTTGGGGCCAACGTCCTGACTTTC. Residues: CAISGTKGLGANVLTF.